The rows below give T cell receptor beta chains drawn from one sample of a study of shared clonotypes between healthy human individuals. Data came from immunoSEQ multiplex PCR; TCRdb stores just in-frame clones and leaves some out. The sample lists hundreds of thousands of clones; approximately 74% were seen once. Specimen: memory CD4+ T cells sorted from blood. Source of these receptors: a man aged 25-40 years in good health. CDR3s include the opening cysteine and the closing phenylalanine or tryptophan. The D gene is left open where the match is weak. Clone size is given for some rows only: seen once, a few or many times, or a class if the clone is expanded.

once TRBJ2-7 TRBV5-1 . TGCGCCAGCAGCTTGGGCGAGACAAGCTCCTACGAGCAGTACTTC CASSLGETSSYEQYF
. TRBJ2-3 TRBV29-1 TRBD1 TGCAGCGTCGATACCGGGACAGTGGGAGATACGCAGTATTTT CSVDTGTVGDTQYF
. TRBJ1-1 TRBV30 . TGTGCCTGGGGCCCGGACGGGGTGAACACTGAAGCTTTCTTT CAWGPDGVNTEAFF
. TRBJ1-1 TRBV7-9 . TGTGCCAGCAGCCCACATCTGCAGAACACTGAAGCTTTCTTT CASSPHLQNTEAFF
. TRBJ1-1 TRBV5-1 TRBD1 TGCGCCAGCCACAGGGGACCGGCGGACACTGAAGCTTTCTTT CASHRGPADTEAFF
once TRBJ2-7 TRBV28 . TGTGCCAGCAGTCCCCTTAATAACCTTCCGGCTCTCTACGAGCAGTACTTC CASSPLNNLPALYEQYF
few TRBJ2-2 TRBV15 TRBD1 TGTGCCACCAGCAGAGATCCGCCGGGACAGTACTTCACCGGGGAGCTGTTTTTT CATSRDPPGQYFTGELFF
. TRBJ1-1 TRBV5-1 TRBD1 TGCGCCAGCACAACAGGGGTGAACACTGAAGCTTTCTTT CASTTGVNTEAFF
. TRBJ2-1 TRBV7-8 TRBD1 TGTGCCAGCAGCTTAGGTGGGTGGACAGGATCCTACAATGAGCAGTTCTTC CASSLGGWTGSYNEQFF
. TRBJ1-2 TRBV7-6 . TGTGCCAGCAGCTTAGACGGGGGTGGCTATGGCTACACCTTC CASSLDGGGYGYTF
. TRBJ1-1 TRBV11-2 . TGTGCCAGCAGACAAATCAGGGGGAACACTGAAGCTTTCTTT CASRQIRGNTEAFF
. TRBJ2-5 TRBV29-1 . TGCAGCGTTGAAGGCGACAGACAAGAGACCCAGTACTTC CSVEGDRQETQYF
few TRBJ2-7 TRBV7-8 TRBD2 TGTGCCAGCAGTAGCGGGCTTGCCTACGAGCAGTACTTC CASSSGLAYEQYF
once TRBJ2-2 TRBV5-1 TRBD2 TGCGCCAGCAGCCCCGGACTAGCCCCGAACACCGGGGAGCTGTTTTTT CASSPGLAPNTGELFF
. TRBJ2-7 TRBV7-9 . TGTGCCAGCAGCTTAGGGGGAACAGGGTCCGAGCAGTACTTC CASSLGGTGSEQYF
. TRBJ2-1 TRBV7-9 TRBD2 TGTGCCAGCAGCTTTGGTATTAGCGGGAGTAGGGGCTACAATGAGCAGTTCTTC CASSFGISGSRGYNEQFF
few TRBJ2-2 TRBV28 . TGTGCCAGCAGTTTACCCCGTCCCCTGGGGACCGGGGAGCTGTTTTTT CASSLPRPLGTGELFF
. TRBJ2-3 TRBV19 . TGTGCCAGTAGTCAGACTCACACAGATACGCAGTATTTT CASSQTHTDTQYF
. TRBJ1-2 TRBV2 TRBD1 TGTGCCAGCAGTGCAGAGGGGGCGAACTATGGCTACACCTTC CASSAEGANYGYTF
. TRBJ2-7 TRBV19 . TGTGCCAGTAGTATGTGGGGGACCGGGCAGTACTTC CASSMWGTGQYF
. TRBJ1-1 TRBV19 . TGTGCCAGTGGGACATTTGAAGCTTTCTTT CASGTFEAFF
. TRBJ2-3 TRBV6-4 . TGTGCCAGCAGCCGACTCGGACAAGTTACAGATACGCAGTATTTT CASSRLGQVTDTQYF
once TRBJ2-5 TRBV6-1 . TGTGCCAGCAGCCTGGACGGGGGACAAGAGACCCAGTACTTC CASSLDGGQETQYF
few TRBJ2-7 TRBV27 . TGTGCCAGCAGTTTAAGGTGGGGGTTTAGCTACGAGCAGTACTTC CASSLRWGFSYEQYF
. TRBJ2-7 TRBV13 . TGTGCCAGCAGCTCCCGAGGGGGGTCCAACTCCTACGAGCAGTACTTC CASSSRGGSNSYEQYF
. TRBJ2-7 TRBV7-2 . TGTGCCAGCAGCGCCGGCAGGTTATCCTACGAGCAGTACTTC CASSAGRLSYEQYF
. TRBJ2-1 TRBV7-8 TRBD1 TGTGCCAGCAGCACTCGGACAGGGGGGGACTACAATGAGCAGTTCTTC CASSTRTGGDYNEQFF
. TRBJ2-7 TRBV11-2 . TGTGCCACCGCCCGAGGAGTGGGGATCTACGAGCAGTACTTC CATARGVGIYEQYF
few TRBJ2-1 TRBV5-4 TRBD1 TGTGCCAGCGGCACTACCGGGACAGGGGGTTTTGAGCAGTTCTTC CASGTTGTGGFEQFF
few TRBJ1-2 TRBV29-1 TRBD1 TGCAGCGTTGAAGTACAGGGGGTAGGTGGCTACACCTTC CSVEVQGVGGYTF
. TRBJ1-2 TRBV7-3 . TGTGCCAGCAGCTTAGATCCCAATGGCTATGGCTACACCTTC CASSLDPNGYGYTF
once TRBJ2-3 TRBV2 . TGTGCCAGCAGTGTAGGACTTAGCACAGATACGCAGTATTTT CASSVGLSTDTQYF
. TRBJ2-7 TRBV15 . TGTGCCACCAGCAGGGGGCCGGGGACACCCAACTACGAGCAGTACTTC CATSRGPGTPNYEQYF
few TRBJ2-1 TRBV18 . TGTGCCAGCTCACCGACCCGGGGGAGCTCCTACAATGAGCAGTTCTTC CASSPTRGSSYNEQFF
. TRBJ2-3 TRBV15 . TGTGCCACCAGCAGAGATGAAGACCTACGCACAGATACGCAGTATTTT CATSRDEDLRTDTQYF
. TRBJ2-1 TRBV5-1 TRBD2 TGCGCCAGCAGCTTGAGGACTAGCGGGAGGAATGAGCAGTTCTTC CASSLRTSGRNEQFF
few TRBJ2-1 TRBV2 TRBD2 TGTGCCAGCTGTCTAGCGGGAGACGATGAGCAGTTCTTC CASCLAGDDEQFF
. TRBJ1-2 TRBV7-9 . TGTGCCAGCAGCACCGGGAGCCTGTATGGCTACACCTTC CASSTGSLYGYTF
once TRBJ2-5 TRBV7-6 TRBD2 TGTGCCAGCAGCTTACCTCCTAGCGGGAGCACGGAGACCCAGTACTTC CASSLPPSGSTETQYF
few TRBJ1-2 TRBV11-2 . TGTGCCAGCAGCTCGGGACTACGGATTAACTATGGCTACACCTTC CASSSGLRINYGYTF
few TRBJ2-7 TRBV28 TRBD2 TGTGCCAGCAGAACTAGCGGGAGGAACTACGAGCAGTACTTC CASRTSGRNYEQYF
many TRBJ2-5 TRBV30 TRBD2 TGTGCCTGGGGGACTACGGCCAACCCTAGGTCGTCGACCCAGTACTTC CAWGTTANPRSSTQYF
. TRBJ1-5 TRBV15 . TGTGCCACCAGCTCCGTAGGGGGGCAGCCCCAGCATTTT CATSSVGGQPQHF
. TRBJ1-1 TRBV29-1 . TGCAGCGTGGTCGTGACAGGTTTCAACACTGAAGCTTTCTTT CSVVVTGFNTEAFF
. TRBJ2-7 TRBV5-1 . TGCGCCAGCAGCTTGGTACCAGCGATGACCTACGAGCAGTACTTC CASSLVPAMTYEQYF
. TRBJ2-2 TRBV12-5 TRBD2 TGTGCTAGTGGTTTTCGGACTAGCGGCACCGGGGAGCTGTTTTTT CASGFRTSGTGELFF
. TRBJ2-5 TRBV4-1 . TGCGCCAGCAGCCCAGGCATAGGGACCCAGTACTTC CASSPGIGTQYF
. TRBJ2-2 TRBV6-6 . TGTGCCAGCAGTACAGATAACACCGGGGAGCTGTTTTTT CASSTDNTGELFF